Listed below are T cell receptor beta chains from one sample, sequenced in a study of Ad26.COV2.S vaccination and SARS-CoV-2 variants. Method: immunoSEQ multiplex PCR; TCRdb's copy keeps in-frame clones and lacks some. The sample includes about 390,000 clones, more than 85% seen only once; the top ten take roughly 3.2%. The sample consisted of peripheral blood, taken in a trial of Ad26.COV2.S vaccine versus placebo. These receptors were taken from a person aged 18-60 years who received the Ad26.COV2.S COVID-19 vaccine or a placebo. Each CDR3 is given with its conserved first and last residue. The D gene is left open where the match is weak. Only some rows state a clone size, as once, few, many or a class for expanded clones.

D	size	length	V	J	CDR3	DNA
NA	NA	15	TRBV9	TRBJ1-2	CASSVEGRLGPGYTF	TGTGCCAGCAGCGTAGAGGGCAGGCTCGGACCCGGCTACACCTTC
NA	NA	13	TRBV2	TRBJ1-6	CASSEIVRPPLHF	TGTGCCAGCAGTGAGATTGTGAGGCCACCCCTCCACTTT
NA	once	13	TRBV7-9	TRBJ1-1	CASSLEGATEAFF	TGTGCCAGCAGCTTAGAAGGTGCCACTGAAGCTTTCTTT
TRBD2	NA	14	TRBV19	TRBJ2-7	CASSMTGGPYEQYF	TGTGCCAGTAGTATGACGGGGGGACCGTACGAGCAGTACTTC
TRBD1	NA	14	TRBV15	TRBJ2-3	CATSKGQVADTQYF	TGTGCCACCAGCAAGGGACAGGTTGCAGATACGCAGTATTTT
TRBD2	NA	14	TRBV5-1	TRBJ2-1	CASTPGGSQNEQFF	TGCGCCAGCACCCCGGGGGGGTCTCAAAATGAGCAGTTCTTC
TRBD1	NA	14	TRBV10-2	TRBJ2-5	CASRRDRYQETQYF	TGCGCCAGCAGAAGGGACAGGTACCAAGAGACCCAGTACTTC
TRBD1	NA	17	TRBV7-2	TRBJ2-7	CASSLPQQGYLSYEQYF	TGTGCCAGCAGCTTACCTCAACAGGGGTACCTCTCCTACGAGCAGTACTTC
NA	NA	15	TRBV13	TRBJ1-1	CASSYTRVMDTEAFF	TGTGCCAGCAGCTATACCAGGGTAATGGACACTGAAGCTTTCTTT
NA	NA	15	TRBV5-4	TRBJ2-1	CASSSWAASYNEQFF	TGTGCCAGCAGCTCCTGGGCCGCCTCCTACAATGAGCAGTTCTTC
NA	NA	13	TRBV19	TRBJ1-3	CATQGSFGNTIYF	TGTGCCACCCAAGGCTCTTTTGGAAACACCATATATTTT
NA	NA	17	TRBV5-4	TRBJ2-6	CASSATFAFSGANVLTF	TGTGCCAGCAGCGCGACATTTGCTTTCTCTGGGGCCAACGTCCTGACTTTC
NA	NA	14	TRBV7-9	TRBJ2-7	CASSSQTVPYEQYF	TGTGCCAGCAGCTCCCAGACAGTCCCCTACGAGCAGTACTTC
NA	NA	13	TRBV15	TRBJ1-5	CATSETRSQPQHF	TGTGCCACCAGCGAGACGAGGTCGCAGCCCCAGCATTTT
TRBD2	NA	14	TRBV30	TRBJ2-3	CAWKAGGPVDTQYF	TGTGCCTGGAAGGCGGGGGGGCCGGTAGATACGCAGTATTTT
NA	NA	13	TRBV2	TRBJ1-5	CASSGGSNQPQHF	TGTGCCAGCAGTGGAGGCAGCAATCAGCCCCAGCATTTT
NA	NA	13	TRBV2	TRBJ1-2	CASTVGQTYGYTF	TGTGCCAGCACTGTAGGACAGACATATGGCTACACCTTC
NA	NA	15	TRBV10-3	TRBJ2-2	CAISEEGLYTGELFF	TGTGCCATCAGTGAGGAGGGGTTATACACCGGGGAGCTGTTTTTT
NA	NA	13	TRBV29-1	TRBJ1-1	CSATIQENTEAFF	TGCAGCGCCACCATACAGGAGAACACTGAAGCTTTCTTT
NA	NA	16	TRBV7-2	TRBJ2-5	CASSLVGTSDQETQYF	TGTGCCAGCAGCTTAGTGGGGACATCCGACCAAGAGACCCAGTACTTC
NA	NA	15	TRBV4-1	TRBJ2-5	CASSQPRTLRETQYF	TGCGCCAGCAGCCAACCTCGAACCTTGCGGGAGACCCAGTACTTC
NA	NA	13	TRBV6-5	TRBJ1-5	CASKRYSNQPQHF	TGTGCTAGTAAGCGGTATAGCAATCAGCCCCAGCATTTT
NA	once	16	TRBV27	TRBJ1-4	CASSLSGVATNEKLFF	TGTGCCAGCAGTTTATCGGGAGTCGCAACTAATGAAAAACTGTTTTTT
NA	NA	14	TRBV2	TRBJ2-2	CASSGRINTGELFF	TGTGCCAGCAGTGGGAGGATTAACACCGGGGAGCTGTTTTTT